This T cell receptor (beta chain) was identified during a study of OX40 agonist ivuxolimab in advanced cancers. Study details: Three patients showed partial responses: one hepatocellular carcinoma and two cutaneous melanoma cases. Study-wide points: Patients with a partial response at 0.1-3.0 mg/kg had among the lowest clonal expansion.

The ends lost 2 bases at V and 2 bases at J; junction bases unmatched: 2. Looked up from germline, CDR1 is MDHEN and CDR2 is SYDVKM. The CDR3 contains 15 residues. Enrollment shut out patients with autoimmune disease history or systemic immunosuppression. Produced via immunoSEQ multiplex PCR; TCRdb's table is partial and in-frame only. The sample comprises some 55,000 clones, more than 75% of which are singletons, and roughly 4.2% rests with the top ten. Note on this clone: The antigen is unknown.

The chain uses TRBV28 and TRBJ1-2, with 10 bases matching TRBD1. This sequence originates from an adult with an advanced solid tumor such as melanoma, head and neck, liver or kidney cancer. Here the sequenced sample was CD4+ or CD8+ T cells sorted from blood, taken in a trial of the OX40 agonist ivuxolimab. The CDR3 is CASSLRQGANYGYTF. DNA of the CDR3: TGTGCCAGCAGTTTACGACAGGGGGCAAACTATGGCTACACCTTC.